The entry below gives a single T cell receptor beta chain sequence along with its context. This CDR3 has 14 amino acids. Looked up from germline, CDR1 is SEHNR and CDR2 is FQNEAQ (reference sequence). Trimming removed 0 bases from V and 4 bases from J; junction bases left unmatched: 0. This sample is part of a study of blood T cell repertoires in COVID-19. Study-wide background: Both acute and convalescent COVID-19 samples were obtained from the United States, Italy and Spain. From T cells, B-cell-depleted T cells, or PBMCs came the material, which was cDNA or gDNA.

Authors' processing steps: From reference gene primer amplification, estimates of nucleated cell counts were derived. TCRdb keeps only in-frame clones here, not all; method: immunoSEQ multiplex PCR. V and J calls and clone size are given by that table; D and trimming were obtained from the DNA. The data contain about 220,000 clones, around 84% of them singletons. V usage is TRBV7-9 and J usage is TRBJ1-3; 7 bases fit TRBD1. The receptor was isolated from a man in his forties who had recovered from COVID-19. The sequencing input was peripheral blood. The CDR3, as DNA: TGTGCCAGCAGCTTAGCGGGACAGGGAAACACCATATATTTT. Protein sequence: CASSLAGQGNTIYF. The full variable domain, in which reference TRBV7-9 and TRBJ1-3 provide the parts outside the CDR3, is DTGVSQNPRHKITKRGQNVTFRCDPISEHNRLYWYRQTLGQGPEFLTYFQNEAQLEKSRLLSDRFSAERPKGSFSTLEIQRTEQGDSAMYLCASSLAGQGNTIYFGEGSWLTVV.